This T cell receptor (beta chain) was obtained from a study of CD8+CD57+ T cells in acquired aplastic anemia. For the study at large: The mean DNA yield obtained from sorted CD4+ and CD8+ cells came to about 3 ug. Overall study results and limits: Patients shared around 31 CD8+ CDR3 sequences with controls.

Worth noting for this clonotype: The antigen remains undetermined.

Patients picked for sequencing had shown CD8+CD57+ cell expansion detected by flow cytometry. Each of the patients presented with severe acquired aplastic anemia. TCR beta VDJ and CDR3 profiling used genomic DNA as template. TCRdb passed the reads through MiXCR, listing each CDR3 protein once. Of approximately 260,000 distinct CDR3 sequences listed, roughly 82% are singletons. The specimen was sorted CD4+, CD8+, or CD8+CD57+ T cells (not recorded which) from PBMCs. The TCR originated in a human donor with aplastic anemia.

For the CDR3, the DNA is TGTGCCAGCAGCTTTGAAACAGGCGGGGTGTGCGTTGAGCAGTTCTTC. This codes for CASSFETGGVCVEQFF. The chain links TRBV7-9 to TRBJ2-1; TRBD2 might be the D (6 bases). Trimming removed 3 bases from V and 9 bases from J, with 21 bases in between. This CDR3 contains 16 residues. CDR1 SEHNR and CDR2 FQNEAQ come from the germline V gene (reference sequence).